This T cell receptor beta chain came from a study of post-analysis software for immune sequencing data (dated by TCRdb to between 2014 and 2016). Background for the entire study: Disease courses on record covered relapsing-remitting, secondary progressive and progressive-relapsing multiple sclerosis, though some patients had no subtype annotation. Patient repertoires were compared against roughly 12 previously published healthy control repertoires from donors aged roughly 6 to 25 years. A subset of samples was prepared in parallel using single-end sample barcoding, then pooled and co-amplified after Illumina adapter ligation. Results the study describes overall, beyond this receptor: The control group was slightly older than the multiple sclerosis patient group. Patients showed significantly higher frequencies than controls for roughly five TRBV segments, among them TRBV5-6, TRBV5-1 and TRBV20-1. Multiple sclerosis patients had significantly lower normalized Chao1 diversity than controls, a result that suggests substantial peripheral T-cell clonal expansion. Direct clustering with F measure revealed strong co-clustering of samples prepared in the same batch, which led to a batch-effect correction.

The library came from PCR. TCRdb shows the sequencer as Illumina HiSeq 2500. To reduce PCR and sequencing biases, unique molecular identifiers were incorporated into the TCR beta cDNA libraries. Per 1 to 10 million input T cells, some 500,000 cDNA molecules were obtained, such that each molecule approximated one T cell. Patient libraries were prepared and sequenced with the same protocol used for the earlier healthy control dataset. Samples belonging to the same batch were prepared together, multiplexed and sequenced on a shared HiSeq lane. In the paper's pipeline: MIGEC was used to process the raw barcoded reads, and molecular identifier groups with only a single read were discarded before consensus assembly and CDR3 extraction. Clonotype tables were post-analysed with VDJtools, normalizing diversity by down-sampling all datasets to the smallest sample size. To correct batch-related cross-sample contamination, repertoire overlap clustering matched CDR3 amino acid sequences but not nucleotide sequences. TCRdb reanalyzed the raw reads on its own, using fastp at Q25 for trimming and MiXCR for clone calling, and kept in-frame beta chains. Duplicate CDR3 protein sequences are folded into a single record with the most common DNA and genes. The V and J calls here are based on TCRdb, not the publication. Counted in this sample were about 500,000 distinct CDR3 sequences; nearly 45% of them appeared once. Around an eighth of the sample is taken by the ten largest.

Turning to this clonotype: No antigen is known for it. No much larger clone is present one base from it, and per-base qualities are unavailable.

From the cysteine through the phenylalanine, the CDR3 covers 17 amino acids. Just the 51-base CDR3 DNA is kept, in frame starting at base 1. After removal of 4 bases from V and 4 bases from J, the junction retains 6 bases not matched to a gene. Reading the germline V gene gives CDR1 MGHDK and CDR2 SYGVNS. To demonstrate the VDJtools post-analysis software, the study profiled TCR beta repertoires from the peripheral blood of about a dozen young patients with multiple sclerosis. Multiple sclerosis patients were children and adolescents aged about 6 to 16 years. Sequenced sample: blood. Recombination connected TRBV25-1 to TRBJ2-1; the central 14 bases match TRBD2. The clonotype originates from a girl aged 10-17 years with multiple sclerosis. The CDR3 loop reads CASSGERTSGRYNEQFF. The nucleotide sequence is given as TGTGCCAGCAGTGGGGAACGGACTAGCGGGAGGTACAATGAGCAGTTCTTC.